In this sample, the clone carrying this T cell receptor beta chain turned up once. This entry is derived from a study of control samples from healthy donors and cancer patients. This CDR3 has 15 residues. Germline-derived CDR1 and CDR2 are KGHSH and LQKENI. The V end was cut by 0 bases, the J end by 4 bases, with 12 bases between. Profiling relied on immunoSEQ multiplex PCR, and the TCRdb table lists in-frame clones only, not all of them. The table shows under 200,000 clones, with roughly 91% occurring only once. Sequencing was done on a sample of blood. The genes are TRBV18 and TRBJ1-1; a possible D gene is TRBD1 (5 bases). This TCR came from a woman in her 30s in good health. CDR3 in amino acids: CASSPPNGGTTEAFF. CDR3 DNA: TGTGCCAGCTCACCACCGAACGGGGGGACCACTGAAGCTTTCTTT.